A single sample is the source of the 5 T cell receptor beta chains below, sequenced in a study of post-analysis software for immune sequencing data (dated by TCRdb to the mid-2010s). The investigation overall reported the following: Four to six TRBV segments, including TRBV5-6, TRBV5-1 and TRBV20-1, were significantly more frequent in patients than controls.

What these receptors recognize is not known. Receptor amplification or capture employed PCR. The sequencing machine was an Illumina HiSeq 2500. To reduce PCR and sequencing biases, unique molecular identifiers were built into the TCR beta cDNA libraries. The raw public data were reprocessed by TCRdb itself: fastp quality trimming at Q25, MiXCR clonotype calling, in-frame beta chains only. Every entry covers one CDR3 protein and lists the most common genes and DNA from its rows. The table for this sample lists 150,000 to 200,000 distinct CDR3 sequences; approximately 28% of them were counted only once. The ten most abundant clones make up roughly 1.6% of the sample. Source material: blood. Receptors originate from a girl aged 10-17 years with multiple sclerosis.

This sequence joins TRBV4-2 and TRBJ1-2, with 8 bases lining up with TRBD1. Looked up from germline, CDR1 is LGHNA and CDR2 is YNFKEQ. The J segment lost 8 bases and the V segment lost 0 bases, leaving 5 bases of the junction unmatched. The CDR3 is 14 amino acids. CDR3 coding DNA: TGTGCCAGCAGCCAAGAGGACAGGGTCACAGGCTACACCTTC. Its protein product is CASSQEDRVTGYTF.

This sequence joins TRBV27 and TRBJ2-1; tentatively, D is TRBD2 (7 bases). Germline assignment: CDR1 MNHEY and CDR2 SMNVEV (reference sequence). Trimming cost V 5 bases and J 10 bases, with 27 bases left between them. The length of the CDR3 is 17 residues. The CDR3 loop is CASSPSGGQAQGYEQFF. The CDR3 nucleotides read TGTGCCAGCAGTCCCTCCGGGGGGCAGGCCCAGGGTTACGAGCAGTTCTTC.

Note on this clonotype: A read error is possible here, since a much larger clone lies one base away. CDR3: CASSTGQASCYGYTF. The CDR3 DNA reads as TGTGCCAGCAGCACAGGACAGGCGTCTTGCTATGGCTACACCTTC. V and J are TRBV7-9 and TRBJ1-2; 7 bases are shared with TRBD1. The germline V gene has CDR1 SEHNR and CDR2 FQNEAQ (reference sequence). The CDR3 sequence is 15 residues long. V trimming: 5 bases; J trimming: 4 bases; junction bases outside the gene matches: 10. The whole variable domain, filled in from reference TRBV7-9 and TRBJ1-2, reads DTGVSQNPRHKITKRGQNVTFRCDPISEHNRLYWYRQTLGQGPEFLTYFQNEAQLEKSRLLSDRFSAERPKGSFSTLEIQRTEQGDSAMYLCASSTGQASCYGYTFGSGTRLTVV.

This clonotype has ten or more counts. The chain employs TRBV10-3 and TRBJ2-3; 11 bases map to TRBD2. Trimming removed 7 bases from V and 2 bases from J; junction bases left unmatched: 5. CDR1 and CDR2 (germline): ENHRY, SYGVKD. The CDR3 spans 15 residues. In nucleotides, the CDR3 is TGTGCCATCACGTCTAGCGGGAGGCACACAGATACGCAGTATTTT. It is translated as CAITSSGRHTDTQYF.

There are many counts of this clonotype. The CDR3 DNA reads TGTGCCATCAGTGAGGGACAGGGGGCTGCCGAGCAGTACTTC. It yields the protein CAISEGQGAAEQYF. The chain recombines TRBV10-3 with TRBJ2-7, with 11 bases identical to TRBD1. The CDR3 is made up of 14 amino acids. The germline CDR1 and CDR2 sequences are ENHRY and SYGVKD. J was trimmed by 6 bases and V by 2 bases; bases with no gene match: 3.